What follows is one T cell receptor beta chain and its context. As yet, its antigen is unknown. The data were produced by immunoSEQ multiplex PCR, yet TCRdb's version contains in-frame clones alone and is incomplete. The sample lists 30,000 to 35,000 clones, around nine tenths occurring once. The data derive from a study of a mutant IDH1 vaccine in newly diagnosed glioma. Study details: Mean patient age was around 40 years; 62.5% were male and roughly 38% female. Earlier treatment was radiotherapy, temozolomide, or both, with most getting both. Findings and limits, study-wide: Patients mounted vaccine-induced immune responses in 80% to 95% of cases.

Germline CDR1 GTSNPN, CDR2 SVGIG (reference sequence). This CDR3 region has 12 residues. The V end was cut by 4 bases, the J end by 1 base, with 7 bases between. Time point in this sample: week 47, end of study. Each vaccine dose was 300 ug of mutant IDH1 20-mer peptide, with topical imiquimod. Astrocytomas that were new, WHO grade 3 or 4, IDH1-mutant and ATRX-lost were present in the donors. The J gene is TRBJ1-2, the V gene TRBV30; D uncertain. The sequence came from a woman aged 25 to 39 with glioma. The source was PBMCs, collected from a glioma patient whose treatment included an IDH1 peptide vaccine. CDR3 DNA sequence: TGTGCCTGGAATGACGGTAACTATGGCTACACCTTC. Amino acids: CAWNDGNYGYTF. Based on the CDR3 plus reference TRBV30 and TRBJ1-2, the full variable domain is SQTIHQWPATLVQPVGSPLSLECTVEGTSNPNLYWYRQAAGRGLQLLFYSVGIGQISSEVPQNLSASRPQDRQFILSSKKLLLSDSGFYLCAWNDGNYGYTFGSGTRLTVV.